A selection of T cell receptor beta chains follows, all from one sample in a study of OX40 agonist ivuxolimab in advanced cancers. The repertoire was sequenced with immunoSEQ multiplex PCR; TCRdb's copy has only in-frame clones and lacks some. The table includes tens of thousands of clones, roughly 84% detected once. The material was CD4+ or CD8+ T cells sorted from blood, obtained in a trial of the OX40 agonist ivuxolimab. Every receptor here comes from an adult with an advanced solid tumor such as melanoma, head and neck, liver or kidney cancer. Each CDR3 is given with its conserved first and last residue. Each record gives: D gene, CDR3 length, clone size, J gene, V gene, CDR3 DNA, CDR3 protein. D genes are given only for firm matches. Clone size is shown for a subset of rows, as once, few, many or a class of expanded clone.

D: .
length: 13
size: .
J: TRBJ1-5
V: TRBV18
DNA: TGTGCCAGCTCTCCGGGTAGGGGTCAGCCCCAGCATTTT
CDR3: CASSPGRGQPQHF

D: .
length: 15
size: .
J: TRBJ1-4
V: TRBV7-9
DNA: TGTGCCAGCAGCTTAGGGGGGTCCGGTAATGAAAAACTGTTTTTT
CDR3: CASSLGGSGNEKLFF

D: .
length: 13
size: once
J: TRBJ1-3
V: TRBV6-5
DNA: TGTGCCAGCAGTTACGGGCAGGGAAACACCATATATTTT
CDR3: CASSYGQGNTIYF

D: .
length: 15
size: .
J: TRBJ2-3
V: TRBV18
DNA: TGTGCCAGCTCACCCCGGGACGCTAGCACAGATACGCAGTATTTT
CDR3: CASSPRDASTDTQYF

D: TRBD1
length: 15
size: .
J: TRBJ2-1
V: TRBV19
DNA: TGTGCCAGTAGTTCGGGACAGGGGTGGCCCTGGGGGCAGTTCTTC
CDR3: CASSSGQGWPWGQFF

D: .
length: 13
size: .
J: TRBJ1-3
V: TRBV11-2
DNA: TGTGCCAGCAGCTTAGGGCAGGGAAACACCATATATTTT
CDR3: CASSLGQGNTIYF

D: TRBD1
length: 15
size: .
J: TRBJ1-2
V: TRBV5-4
DNA: TGTGCCAGCAGCCAGGACAGGGTTTCTTCGCAAGGCTACACCTTC
CDR3: CASSQDRVSSQGYTF

D: TRBD2
length: 15
size: .
J: TRBJ2-3
V: TRBV5-6
DNA: TGTGCCAGCAGCCCCCCGGGGGGGCACACAGATACGCAGTATTTT
CDR3: CASSPPGGHTDTQYF

D: .
length: 15
size: .
J: TRBJ2-7
V: TRBV1
DNA: TGCACCAGCAGCCAAGCCGCGGGGGGCACGTACGAGCAGTACTTC
CDR3: CTSSQAAGGTYEQYF

D: .
length: 14
size: .
J: TRBJ2-7
V: TRBV19
DNA: TGTGCCAGTAGTATCCGAGGGGGGGGTTACGAGCAGTACTTC
CDR3: CASSIRGGGYEQYF

D: TRBD1
length: 15
size: .
J: TRBJ1-5
V: TRBV6-6
DNA: TGTGCCAGCGATGGGACAGGAAAGGACAATCAGCCCCAGCATTTT
CDR3: CASDGTGKDNQPQHF

D: TRBD1
length: 14
size: .
J: TRBJ2-3
V: TRBV11-3
DNA: TGTGCCAGCAGCTCGACAGGGGGGATCACCACGCAGTATTTT
CDR3: CASSSTGGITTQYF

D: .
length: 15
size: .
J: TRBJ1-3
V: TRBV16
DNA: TGTGCCAGCAGCCAATCATCGCTCTCTGGAAACACCATATATTTT
CDR3: CASSQSSLSGNTIYF

D: TRBD1
length: 14
size: .
J: TRBJ2-7
V: TRBV27
DNA: TGTGCCAGCGGACCGATAGGGACAGCCTACGAGCAGTACTTC
CDR3: CASGPIGTAYEQYF

D: .
length: 14
size: .
J: TRBJ1-2
V: TRBV2
DNA: TGTGCCAGCAGTTCGGAGAAAGGGGCCTATGGCTACACCTTC
CDR3: CASSSEKGAYGYTF

D: TRBD1
length: 14
size: .
J: TRBJ2-1
V: TRBV18
DNA: TGTGCCAGCTCACCGGCGACAGGGGGCGTTGAGCAGTTCTTC
CDR3: CASSPATGGVEQFF

D: .
length: 13
size: .
J: TRBJ2-7
V: TRBV4-2
DNA: TGTGCCAGCAGCCAACTTCCTCAGGGCGAGCAGTACTTC
CDR3: CASSQLPQGEQYF

D: .
length: 12
size: .
J: TRBJ1-1
V: TRBV11-2
DNA: TGTGCCAGCAGCCTCCTCTCGAAACTAGCTTTCTTT
CDR3: CASSLLSKLAFF

D: TRBD2
length: 15
size: .
J: TRBJ2-2
V: TRBV10-3
DNA: TGTGCCATCACCCCGGGACTAGCAGCCCCCGGGGAGCTGTTTTTT
CDR3: CAITPGLAAPGELFF

D: .
length: 12
size: .
J: TRBJ2-7
V: TRBV7-9
DNA: TGTGCCAGCAGCACACAAGACTACGAGCAGTACTTC
CDR3: CASSTQDYEQYF

D: TRBD2
length: 13
size: .
J: TRBJ2-7
V: TRBV28
DNA: TGTGCCAGCAGTTTGACTAGCGGCTACGAGCAGTACTTC
CDR3: CASSLTSGYEQYF

D: .
length: 13
size: .
J: TRBJ1-1
V: TRBV10-3
DNA: TGTGCCATCTCCGGGACAATGAACACTGAAGCTTTCTTT
CDR3: CAISGTMNTEAFF

D: TRBD2
length: 16
size: .
J: TRBJ2-2
V: TRBV10-2
DNA: TGCGCCAGCAGCCGAGGCGGGGGGATTAACACCGGGGAGCTGTTTTTT
CDR3: CASSRGGGINTGELFF

D: .
length: 13
size: .
J: TRBJ2-2
V: TRBV2
DNA: TGTGCCAGCAGGGCAGGTTACACCGGGGAGCTGTTTTTT
CDR3: CASRAGYTGELFF

D: TRBD2
length: 15
size: .
J: TRBJ2-1
V: TRBV6-5
DNA: TGTGCCAGCAGTACTACTAGCGGGGTACGCCATGAGCAGTTCTTC
CDR3: CASSTTSGVRHEQFF

D: TRBD1
length: 13
size: .
J: TRBJ2-1
V: TRBV29-1
DNA: TGCAGCGTATGCTTCCGGGACAGCGCTACTCAGTTCTTC
CDR3: CSVCFRDSATQFF

D: .
length: 11
size: .
J: TRBJ2-3
V: TRBV2
DNA: TGTGGGAGTCGTTCTCGGCATACGCAGTATTTT
CDR3: CGSRSRHTQYF

D: .
length: 13
size: .
J: TRBJ1-1
V: TRBV28
DNA: TGTGCCAGCACCGCCTTCGAGCCCTTAGAAGCTTTCTTT
CDR3: CASTAFEPLEAFF

D: TRBD1
length: 14
size: once
J: TRBJ2-7
V: TRBV10-1
DNA: TGCGCCAGCAGGAAGGGGGCTCTCTCCTACGAGCAGTACTTC
CDR3: CASRKGALSYEQYF

D: .
length: 15
size: .
J: TRBJ2-7
V: TRBV28
DNA: TGTGCCAGCAGGCCGGGGGGCGCTGGATCCTACGAGCAGTACTTC
CDR3: CASRPGGAGSYEQYF

D: .
length: 14
size: .
J: TRBJ2-1
V: TRBV19
DNA: TGTGCCAGTAGAGAAGCAGGGTCCTACAATGAGCAGTTCTTC
CDR3: CASREAGSYNEQFF

D: TRBD1
length: 13
size: .
J: TRBJ2-7
V: TRBV29-1
DNA: TGCAGCGTCAGGGGGACAGGAGCTTACGAGCAGTACTTC
CDR3: CSVRGTGAYEQYF

D: .
length: 15
size: .
J: TRBJ2-3
V: TRBV6-6
DNA: TGTGCCAGCAGGAAAGGGGGGGCCGAGAAAGATACGCAGTATTTT
CDR3: CASRKGGAEKDTQYF

D: .
length: 16
size: .
J: TRBJ2-2
V: TRBV15
DNA: TGTGCCACCAGCAGAGACCTTGGGGGGGCGACCGGGGAGCTGTTTTTT
CDR3: CATSRDLGGATGELFF

D: .
length: 13
size: .
J: TRBJ2-5
V: TRBV9
DNA: TGTGCCAGCAATGAGGGGAATCAAGAGACCCAGTACTTC
CDR3: CASNEGNQETQYF

D: .
length: 11
size: .
J: TRBJ2-1
V: TRBV28
DNA: TGTGCCAGCAGTTTTGGGATTAGATCGTTCTTC
CDR3: CASSFGIRSFF

D: TRBD1
length: 15
size: .
J: TRBJ2-1
V: TRBV5-1
DNA: TGCGCCAGCAGCTCGGGACAGAGCTCCTACAATGAGCAGTTCTTC
CDR3: CASSSGQSSYNEQFF

D: .
length: 15
size: .
J: TRBJ2-1
V: TRBV29-1
DNA: TGCAGCGTTGAAGATCTGGGACCGAGGATGGGTGAGCAGTTCTTC
CDR3: CSVEDLGPRMGEQFF

D: TRBD1
length: 14
size: .
J: TRBJ2-7
V: TRBV19
DNA: TGTGCCAGTAGTCCTCGACAGGGTCCCTACGAGCAGTACTTC
CDR3: CASSPRQGPYEQYF

D: .
length: 14
size: .
J: TRBJ2-7
V: TRBV6-1
DNA: TGTGCCAGCAGACGAGGGGACGGAACCTACGAGCAGTACTTC
CDR3: CASRRGDGTYEQYF

D: .
length: 14
size: .
J: TRBJ2-2
V: TRBV4-2
DNA: TGTGCCAGCAGCCAAGATCGCGGAGTCGGGGAGCTGTTTTTT
CDR3: CASSQDRGVGELFF

D: .
length: 15
size: .
J: TRBJ2-3
V: TRBV6-5
DNA: TGTGCCAGCAGTTACTCGTCGGGAGGCACAGATACGCAGTATTTT
CDR3: CASSYSSGGTDTQYF

D: TRBD2
length: 16
size: .
J: TRBJ2-2
V: TRBV5-5
DNA: TGTGCCAGCAGCGAACTAGCGGGAACAAACACCGGGGAGCTGTTTTTT
CDR3: CASSELAGTNTGELFF

D: .
length: 14
size: .
J: TRBJ2-3
V: TRBV6-1
DNA: TGTGCCAGCCGAACAGGGCATAGCACAGATACGCAGTATTTT
CDR3: CASRTGHSTDTQYF

D: .
length: 12
size: .
J: TRBJ2-3
V: TRBV2
DNA: TGTGCCACCCGAAGTTCGGGTGATACGCAGTATTTT
CDR3: CATRSSGDTQYF

D: TRBD1
length: 16
size: few
J: TRBJ2-5
V: TRBV7-8
DNA: TGTGCCAGCAGCTTCTGGGGTCGGGACAGTAGGGAGACCCAGTACTTC
CDR3: CASSFWGRDSRETQYF

D: .
length: 14
size: .
J: TRBJ2-5
V: TRBV27
DNA: TGTGCCAGCAGTTTATCCGGGTACCAAGAGACCCAGTACTTC
CDR3: CASSLSGYQETQYF

D: TRBD1
length: 15
size: .
J: TRBJ2-1
V: TRBV7-9
DNA: TGTGCCAGCAGCTTCCCGGGACGGACAGGAAATGAGCAGTTCTTC
CDR3: CASSFPGRTGNEQFF

D: .
length: 14
size: .
J: TRBJ2-2
V: TRBV11-3
DNA: TGTGCCAGCAGCTTAGACGGTAGAACCGGGGAGCTGTTTTTT
CDR3: CASSLDGRTGELFF

D: .
length: 10
size: .
J: TRBJ1-4
V: TRBV2
DNA: TGTGCCAGCGGTTTCGGAAAACTGTTTTTT
CDR3: CASGFGKLFF

D: .
length: 13
size: few
J: TRBJ2-7
V: TRBV28
DNA: TGTGCCAGCATATCCGTTCCCTCCTACGAGCAGTACTTC
CDR3: CASISVPSYEQYF

D: TRBD2
length: 16
size: .
J: TRBJ2-3
V: TRBV7-2
DNA: TGTGCCAGCAGCTTCCCTCTAGCGGGGCTCACAGATACGCAGTATTTT
CDR3: CASSFPLAGLTDTQYF

D: .
length: 15
size: once
J: TRBJ2-7
V: TRBV21-1
DNA: TGTGCCAGCAGCAAAGAGAAAGGGGGCCTCTACGAGCAGTACTTC
CDR3: CASSKEKGGLYEQYF

D: .
length: 12
size: .
J: TRBJ2-7
V: TRBV7-9
DNA: TGTGCCAGCAGTCCTGACACGTACGAGCAGTACTTC
CDR3: CASSPDTYEQYF